This TCR beta chain was captured in a study of siplizumab effects on memory and regulatory T cells. Worth noting for this clone: As yet, its antigen is unknown.

Sequenced by immunoSEQ multiplex PCR; TCRdb stores in-frame clones only, minus some. This sample has about 40,000 clones; 70% to 90% occur once, and the top ten carry about 0.25%. The study, taken as a whole, reports: The study found naive T cells seemingly more diverse than memory cells and seemingly major alloresponse contributors.

The germline gives CDR1 KGHSH, CDR2 LQKENI. V gave up 1 base and J gave up 6 bases, with 10 bases separating them. This CDR3 comprises 14 residues. This sequence was found in a human donor in good health. Material: naive CD4+ T cells sorted from blood. The chain employs TRBV18 and TRBJ1-5, with no clear D. CDR3 in DNA: TGTGCCAGCTCACCACAGGGAGAGGGTCAGCCCCAGCATTTT. It yields the protein CASSPQGEGQPQHF.